Listed here are 22 T cell receptor beta chains from one sample, sequenced in a study of response to subunit inactivated influenza vaccine. TCRdb used MiXCR to reprocess the RT-PCR reads, holding one entry per CDR3 protein. The data show roughly 550,000 distinct CDR3 sequences, 20% to 25% seen once. These sequences were also reported in another study, on T cells expressing NK-cell markers. Per that paper: Beta-chain TCR cDNA was generated via 5'RACE template switching with UMIs.

Specimen: CD4+ T cells sorted from PBMCs, collected 12 days after vaccination. The receptor source for this set is a man between 50 and 59 years old who received an inactivated influenza vaccine.

The CDR3 protein is CASSLVASGDTGELFF. The DNA of the CDR3 is TGTGCCAGCAGCTTGGTGGCGTCAGGGGATACCGGGGAGCTGTTTTTT. The chain employs TRBV5-6 and TRBJ2-2, with D perhaps matching TRBD1 (6 bases). Between the trimmed V and J ends, which lost 0 bases and 5 bases, there was a span of 14 bases. The germline gives CDR1 SGHDT, CDR2 YYEEEE. The CDR3 runs to 16 residues.

V is TRBV7-8 and J is TRBJ2-1; a weak D match, TRBD2 (7 bases). Germline CDR1 and CDR2: SGHVS and FQNEAQ. V dropped 2 bases and J dropped 14 bases, with 13 bases sitting between them. The CDR3 sequence is 12 residues long. CDR3 amino acids: CASSLTGGLKFF. Here the CDR3 DNA reads TGTGCCAGCAGCTTAACCGGGGGGCTCAAGTTCTTC.

V usage is TRBV12-3 or TRBV12-4 and J usage is TRBJ1-2, with 7 bases fitting TRBD1. The CDR3 has 13 amino acids. Trimming removed 6 bases from V and 4 bases from J; junction bases left unmatched: 5. CDR3 nucleotide sequence: TGTGCCAGCAGGTGGGGGACAGCCTATGGCTACACCTTC. Protein product: CASRWGTAYGYTF.

The CDR3 loop is CASTPEGSTDTQYF. CDR3 DNA sequence: TGTGCCAGCACCCCTGAGGGCTCTACCGATACGCAGTATTTT. The chain uses TRBV6-2 or TRBV6-3 and TRBJ2-3; maybe TRBD2 (5 bases). This CDR3 has 14 amino acids. CDR1 is MNHEY, CDR2 SVGEGT, per germline. Trimming took 7 bases from V and 6 from J, leaving 17 bases between them.

A few counts support this clonotype. This chain uses TRBV29-1 with TRBJ1-2; D remains ambiguous. The CDR3 runs 10 residues. V dropped 4 bases and J dropped 6 bases, with 6 bases sitting between them. The germline V gene encodes CDR1 SQVTM and CDR2 ANQGSEA. CDR3 sequence: CSVGRDGYTF. Written as DNA, the CDR3 is TGCAGCGTTGGTAGGGATGGCTACACCTTC.

This clonotype was observed a handful of times. The J gene is TRBJ2-5, the V gene TRBV4-1, with 10 bases identical to TRBD2. Looked up from germline, CDR1 is MGHRA and CDR2 is YSYEKL. Germline trimming cut 0 bases from V and 5 bases from J; bases unmatched to any gene: 6. This CDR3 spans 16 amino acids. CDR3 residues: CASSQESGGAIETQYF. DNA for the CDR3: TGCGCCAGCAGCCAAGAAAGCGGGGGGGCCATTGAGACCCAGTACTTC.

This clonotype has more than one count but fewer than ten. This rearrangement joins TRBV11-2 to TRBJ2-3; D perhaps matches TRBD1 (6 bases). The CDR3 loop spans 15 amino acids. V lost 5 bases and J 0 bases, leaving 12 bases between the germline ends. In germline, CDR1 is SGHAT, CDR2 FQNNGV. This CDR3 is CASSRRQDSTDTQYF. CDR3 DNA: TGTGCCAGCAGCCGACGACAGGACAGCACAGATACGCAGTATTTT.

This clonotype was seen a few times. The chain carries TRBV9 and TRBJ2-5, with TRBD2 matching over 8 bases. From germline, CDR1 is SGDLS and CDR2 YYNGEE. J was trimmed by 5 bases and V by 2 bases; bases with no gene match: 5. This CDR3 spans 14 amino acids. The CDR3 nucleotides are TGTGCCAGCAGCGTCGGACTAGCATTGGAGACCCAGTACTTC. It codes for CASSVGLALETQYF.

The chain recombines TRBV20-1 with TRBJ2-4; maybe TRBD1 (5 bases). The germline CDR1 and CDR2 sequences are DFQATT and SNEGSKA (reference sequence). The CDR3 is made up of 14 amino acids. V was trimmed by 4 bases and J by 6 bases, leaving 16 bases between them. CDR3: CSATLRVQGNIQYF. CDR3 coding DNA: TGCAGTGCTACGCTCAGGGTGCAGGGAAACATTCAGTACTTC.

The chain combines TRBV7-9 with TRBJ2-3, with 8 nucleotides matching TRBD1. This CDR3 has 16 amino acids. With V trimmed by 4 bases and J by 0 bases, 6 bases remained unmatched. Germline V CDR1 and CDR2: SEHNR, FQNEAQ (reference sequence). CDR3 nucleotides: TGTGCCAGCAGCTCTCACACAGGGGGGAGCACAGATACGCAGTATTTT. Amino acids: CASSSHTGGSTDTQYF.

This clonotype was seen many times. This rearrangement joins TRBV6-1 to TRBJ2-5; D is unclear. The CDR3 sequence is 13 residues long. The germline V gene encodes CDR1 MNHNS and CDR2 SASEGT. V dropped 6 bases and J dropped 2 bases, with 10 bases sitting between them. The CDR3 protein is CASSRGRQETQYF. In DNA form, the CDR3 reads TGTGCCAGCAGCCGTGGACGGCAAGAGACCCAGTACTTC.

The CDR3 sequence: CASSFAGVKNIQYF. For the CDR3, the DNA is TGTGCCAGCAGCTTTGCGGGGGTCAAAAACATTCAGTACTTC. This sequence joins TRBV14 and TRBJ2-4; 7 bases fit TRBD2. Germline V gene data show CDR1 as SGHDN and CDR2 as FVKESK. V gave up 5 bases and J gave up 3 bases; unmatched junction bases: 4. This CDR3 region has 14 residues.

The J gene is TRBJ1-5, the V gene TRBV5-1, with 7 positions matching TRBD1. In germline, CDR1 is SGHRS, CDR2 YFSETQ. Trimming removed 2 bases from V and 3 bases from J; junction bases left unmatched: 5. This CDR3 has 15 residues. CDR3 in amino acids: CASSLGGQYNQPQHF. The CDR3, as DNA: TGCGCCAGCAGCTTAGGGGGACAGTACAATCAGCCCCAGCATTTT.

The sample holds a few counts of this clonotype. The chain combines TRBV2 with TRBJ2-5; the match to TRBD2 covers 10 bases. The J segment lost 5 bases and the V segment lost 4 bases, leaving 7 bases of the junction unmatched. Per the germline V gene, CDR1 is SNHLY and CDR2 is FYNNEI. The CDR3 length is 15 residues. In nucleotides, the CDR3 is TGTGCCAGCAGTGCACAGCGGGGGGGCACCGAGACCCAGTACTTC. Translated, it gives CASSAQRGGTETQYF.

This clonotype was observed a few times. The J gene is TRBJ2-3, the V gene TRBV9; 8 bases are a match to TRBD2. V was pared by 3 bases and J by 1 base, with 10 bases of the junction left unmatched. CDR1 is SGDLS and CDR2 is YYNGEE in the germline V gene. The CDR3 contains 17 residues. CDR3 in amino acids: CASSAHSSGLRTDTQYF. The CDR3 DNA follows: TGTGCCAGCAGCGCCCATTCTAGCGGGCTTCGCACAGATACGCAGTATTTT.

The chain joins TRBV27 to TRBJ1-5; D perhaps matches TRBD1 (5 bases). Trimming shortened V by 2 bases and J by 6 bases, and 14 bases separated the two germline ends. The V gene's germline CDR1 is MNHEY and CDR2 SMNVEV (reference sequence). This CDR3 is 15 amino acids long. The CDR3 spells CASSLTRAKSQPQHF. Written as DNA, the CDR3 is TGTGCCAGCAGTTTAACCAGGGCCAAATCTCAGCCCCAGCATTTT.

The rearrangement uses TRBV2 and TRBJ1-4; TRBD1 matches at 8 bases. Germline values: CDR1 SNHLY, CDR2 FYNNEI. The V and J ends lost 6 bases and 3 bases, in that order; junction bases with no gene match: 3. This CDR3 region has 14 residues. For the CDR3, the DNA is TGTGCCAGCAGGGAGACAGGGGCTAATGAAAAACTGTTTTTT. Its translation: CASRETGANEKLFF.

This clonotype was observed a few times. This chain joins TRBV18 and TRBJ2-2, with TRBD1 matching over 9 bases. This CDR3 comprises 17 residues. Germline V CDR1 and CDR2: KGHSH, LQKENI. V shed 2 bases and J 5 bases; nucleotides not matched to a gene: 9. For the CDR3, the DNA is TGTGCCAGCTCACCATCACAGGGGGCGCTTGGAACCGGGGAGCTGTTTTTT. Its translation is CASSPSQGALGTGELFF.

The table lists this clonotype with a few counts. V usage is TRBV29-1 and J usage is TRBJ1-2; TRBD1 is a possible D gene (6 bases). The germline gives CDR1 SQVTM, CDR2 ANQGSEA. Trimming pared 6 bases from V and 2 bases from J, leaving 16 bases between. This CDR3 is built from 14 residues. CDR3 sequence (DNA): TGCAGCGTGTACACCGCGGACAGAAACTATGGCTACACCTTC. This codes for CSVYTADRNYGYTF.

The rearrangement joins TRBV7-2 to TRBJ2-1; D ambiguous. CDR3 size: 13 residues. Germline assignment: CDR1 SGHTA and CDR2 FQGNSA. Trimming shortened V by 5 bases and J by 1 base, and 6 bases separated the two germline ends. CDR3 DNA: TGTGCCAGCAGCCTACCGTCCTACAATGAGCAGTTCTTC. Translated, it gives CASSLPSYNEQFF. Variable domain in full (rest from reference TRBV7-2 and TRBJ2-1): GAGVSQSPSNKVTEKGKDVELRCDPISGHTALYWYRQSLGQGLEFLIYFQGNSAPDKSGLPSDRFSAERTGGSVSTLTIQRTQQEDSAVYLCASSLPSYNEQFFGPGTRLTVL.

V and J are TRBV12-3 or TRBV12-4 and TRBJ2-7; a weak D match, TRBD2 (5 bases). Trimming shortened V by 3 bases and J by 5 bases, and 17 bases separated the two germline ends. This CDR3 has 15 residues. The CDR3, as DNA: TGTGCCAGCAGTTTCGGTGGGAGACCCCTAAACGAGCAGTACTTC. It codes for CASSFGGRPLNEQYF.

In its sample, this clonotype was seen a few times. V gene TRBV5-1 combines with J gene TRBJ2-4; D may be TRBD1 or TRBD2 (6 bases each). This CDR3 has 13 residues. V lost 2 bases to trimming and J lost 5 bases, with 8 bases between them. Germline loops: CDR1 SGHRS, CDR2 YFSETQ. Written as DNA, the CDR3 is TGCGCCAGCAGCTTCGGGGGCGAAAACATTCAGTACTTC. Translated, it gives CASSFGGENIQYF.